The clone carrying this T cell receptor beta chain was seen once. This sample includes further DNA sequences coding for the same CDR3. The data stem from a study of blood T cell repertoires in COVID-19. Original methodology: Estimates of nucleated cell counts were drawn from the amplification of reference gene primers. Method: immunoSEQ multiplex PCR; TCRdb's copy keeps in-frame clones and lacks some. The D gene and trimming were derived from the DNA, and the V and J assignments and clone size from that table. The table records about 430,000 clones, nearly 90% of them present only once. The TCR originated in a woman aged 18-29 years who had been exposed to COVID-19. Specimen: PBMCs or T cells enriched from blood (not recorded which).

Written as DNA, the CDR3 is TGTGCCTGGGGGGGGCATCTGAACACTGAAGCTTTCTTT. As protein: CAWGGHLNTEAFF. The rearrangement uses TRBV30 and TRBJ1-1, with D tentatively TRBD1 (6 bases). The CDR3 has 13 amino acids. Trimming pared 5 bases from V and 0 bases from J, leaving 10 bases between. The germline V gene has CDR1 GTSNPN and CDR2 SVGIG (reference sequence).